This entry features one TCR beta chain sequence. The antigen remains undetermined. The time point: patch test 1, 2 weeks after DPC sensitization. Regarding treatment: therapeutic diphenylcyclopropenone sensitization with weekly scalp DPC. TCRdb reprocessed the RACE reads via MiXCR and lists one record per CDR3 protein. The profile covers about 69,000 distinct CDR3 sequences, with about 31% appearing a single time and about 10% taken by the ten largest. The data were obtained in a study of human T cells and chemical hapten exposure. The overall study: Diphenylcyclopropenone was administered weekly to the scalp of patients throughout the approximately 24-week study. Study results and caveats: Compared to controls, expanded TCRs made significantly more large clusters of similar CDR3s.

V was trimmed by 2 bases and J by 4 bases, leaving 6 bases between them. Looked up from germline, CDR1 is MNHEY and CDR2 is SVGEGT. The CDR3 sequence is 13 residues long. This receptor was identified in a man aged 35 to 55 with alopecia areata. Some clones in this sample may be carry-over from other donors' samples. The sequencing here drew on whole blood, taken in connection with sensitization to the hapten diphenylcyclopropenone (DPC). This chain connects TRBV6-2 or TRBV6-3 to TRBJ2-1; D not certain. The CDR3 region is CASSYVYYNEQFF. DNA for the CDR3: TGTGCCAGCAGTTACGTATATTACAATGAGCAGTTCTTC.